The 21 T cell receptor beta chains below come from one sample, sequenced in a study of beta chain features in type 1 diabetes. General study findings and limits: Among all four CD4+ subsets, Type 1 diabetes patients had TCRB CDR3s that were moderately but significantly shorter.

Expressed TCRB transcripts got sequenced, as all isolated RNA was reverse transcribed. Profiling relied on immunoSEQ multiplex PCR, and the TCRdb table lists in-frame clones only, not all of them. Of 500,000 to 800,000 clones listed, around 12% are singletons. Their antigens are not known. Sequenced input: naive CD4+ T cells from blood. The receptors were sampled from a young man with type 1 diabetes.

The J gene is TRBJ2-4, the V gene TRBV7-2, with 10 bases fitting TRBD2. The V gene end was trimmed by 5 bases and the J gene end by 11 bases; junction bases not matched to a gene: 12. The CDR3 is 15 residues long. Germline CDR1 and CDR2: SGHTA and FQGNSA. CDR3 region: CASSPLYERGGLQYF. DNA of the CDR3: TGTGCCAGCAGCCCGCTGTATGAGCGGGGGGGCCTTCAGTACTTC.

The V gene is TRBV7-2, the J gene TRBJ2-1; D gene unclear. This CDR3 has 13 amino acids. The germline V gene has CDR1 SGHTA and CDR2 FQGNSA. V lost 0 bases and J lost 7, with 7 bases in between. The CDR3 DNA follows: TGTGCCAGCAGCTTAGCCCTGACGAATGAGCAGTTCTTC. It translates to CASSLALTNEQFF.

The chain is built from TRBV6-5 and TRBJ2-5, with D possibly matching TRBD2 (6 bases). This CDR3 has 15 residues. Germline-derived CDR1 and CDR2 are MNHEY and SVGAGI. V shed 6 bases and J shed 5 bases, with 19 bases lying between them. DNA for the CDR3: TGTGCCAGCAGAAGCGGGTGGCCGGGTGGGGAGACCCAGTACTTC. Amino acid sequence: CASRSGWPGGETQYF.

This chain joins TRBV7-2 and TRBJ1-5; D is perhaps TRBD1 (5 bases). The CDR3 contains 14 residues. CDR1 SGHTA and CDR2 FQGNSA come from the germline V gene. V was shortened by 4 bases and J by 2 bases, with 9 bases between the two germline ends. The DNA for the CDR3 is TGTGCCAGCAGCTCCAGGGTTGGCAATCAGCCCCAGCATTTT. Protein: CASSSRVGNQPQHF.

The chain employs TRBV5-6 and TRBJ2-5; the D gene could be TRBD1 or TRBD2 (6 bases each). The CDR3 contains 14 residues. Deletions cut 3 bases from V and 5 bases from J, with 14 bases between. CDR1 and CDR2 from the germline V gene are SGHDT and YYEEEE. The CDR3 DNA reads TGTGCCAGCAGCTCAGGAGGGGGAGCGGAGACCCAGTACTTC. Translated: CASSSGGGAETQYF.

The rearrangement joins TRBV19 to TRBJ1-1; D not certain. This CDR3 spans 14 amino acids. CDR1 and CDR2 from the germline V gene are LNHDA and SQIVND (reference sequence). V gave up 5 bases and J gave up 9 bases, with 19 bases separating them. The CDR3 bases are TGTGCCAGTAGTCCCGGGCTTCAGGCTTTCAAAGCTTTCTTT. This codes for CASSPGLQAFKAFF.

This clone has only a few counts. The chain couples TRBV5-8 to TRBJ2-5; 7 bases align to TRBD1. The CDR3 runs 17 residues. Germline assignment: CDR1 SGHTS and CDR2 YDEGEE. The V gene end was trimmed by 4 bases and the J gene end by 1 base; junction bases not matched to a gene: 13. The CDR3 reads CASSMTVTGVPQETQYF. CDR3 nucleotides: TGTGCCAGCAGCATGACCGTAACAGGGGTTCCCCAAGAGACCCAGTACTTC.

This chain connects TRBV6-6 to TRBJ1-2; 7 bases match TRBD1. Looked up from germline, CDR1 is MNHNY and CDR2 is SVGAGI (reference sequence). V was pared by 5 bases and J by 2 bases, with 8 bases of the junction left unmatched. The CDR3 covers 15 residues. The CDR3 DNA is TGTGCCAGCAGTGCAGGGGGAGGTTGGAACTATGGCTACACCTTC. Protein: CASSAGGGWNYGYTF.

This clone occurred a few times. The V gene is TRBV9, the J gene TRBJ2-4; D gene unclear. The CDR3 contains 15 residues. V lost 3 bases and J 0 bases, leaving 10 bases between the germline ends. Germline CDR1 SGDLS, CDR2 YYNGEE. Written as DNA, the CDR3 is TGTGCCAGCAGCGCCGACGGGCAAGCCAAAAACATTCAGTACTTC. Translated, it gives CASSADGQAKNIQYF.

This chain joins TRBV4-3 and TRBJ1-2; 9 positions match TRBD1. The ends lost 4 bases at V and 8 bases at J; junction bases unmatched: 14. Germline V gives CDR1 LGHNA, CDR2 YSLEER. There are 16 residues in the CDR3. The CDR3 sequence: CASSLSSEGQGRGYTF. The CDR3 DNA is TGCGCCAGCAGCCTTAGCAGCGAGGGACAGGGTAGAGGCTACACCTTC.

V is TRBV4-2 and J is TRBJ1-2, with D uncertain. The CDR3 consists of 13 residues. V lost 0 bases and J 4 bases, leaving 6 bases between the germline ends. Germline V gene lookup returns CDR1 LGHNA and CDR2 YNFKEQ. The CDR3 nucleotides read TGTGCCAGCAGCCAAGATCCCCGCTATGGCTACACCTTC. It yields the protein CASSQDPRYGYTF.

The chain has TRBV4-1 and TRBJ2-5, with 10 bases that match TRBD2. Looked up from germline, CDR1 is MGHRA and CDR2 is YSYEKL. Germline trimming cut 2 bases from V and 1 base from J; bases unmatched to any gene: 4. This CDR3 has 16 residues. The CDR3 is CASSQMERGGQETQYF. The CDR3 nucleotides read TGCGCCAGCAGCCAAATGGAGCGGGGGGGCCAAGAGACCCAGTACTTC.

This clone was observed a handful of times. This CDR3 is also generated by other DNA sequences in the sample. The rearrangement links TRBV7-8 to TRBJ2-5; D is ambiguous. V lost 5 bases, J lost 4 bases, and 2 bases lay in between. In germline, CDR1 is SGHVS, CDR2 FQNEAQ. The CDR3 contains 10 residues. In nucleotides, the CDR3 is TGTGCCAGCAGCCTAGAGACCCAGTACTTC. It is translated as CASSLETQYF.

This clone occurred a few times. The sample holds other DNA sequences that translate to the same CDR3. V gene TRBV30 combines with J gene TRBJ1-6, with a weak D call TRBD1 (6 bases). The CDR3 is 13 amino acids. The germline V gene encodes CDR1 GTSNPN and CDR2 SVGIG (reference sequence). Trimming stripped 4 bases from V and 5 bases from J, with 9 bases between. CDR3 nucleotide sequence: TGTGCCTGGACCACAGGGAATAATTCACCCCTCCACTTT. Translating it yields CAWTTGNNSPLHF.

This clone was counted between two and nine times. The V call is TRBV4-2, the J call TRBJ1-1; D is undetermined. V was shortened by 0 bases and J by 11 bases, with 13 bases between the two germline ends. The germline gives CDR1 LGHNA, CDR2 YNFKEQ. The CDR3 is made up of 13 amino acids. CDR3 in DNA: TGTGCCAGCAGCCAAGAGTTCGGCTCTAGGGCTTTCTTT. Protein: CASSQEFGSRAFF.

A word on this clone: The same CDR3 is also encoded by other DNA sequences in this sample. The chain couples TRBV2 to TRBJ1-6; no clear D gene. Trimming left V 5 bases short and J 5 bases short, with 4 bases between. CDR3 length: 12 amino acids. CDR1 and CDR2 from the germline V gene are SNHLY and FYNNEI. The CDR3 DNA reads as TGTGCCAGCAGTACTAATAATTCACCCCTCCACTTT. Encoded protein: CASSTNNSPLHF.

The sample holds a few counts of this clone. This CDR3 is also generated by other DNA sequences in the sample. The chain combines TRBV7-2 with TRBJ2-3; TRBD1 matches 9 bases. J was trimmed by 6 bases and V by 5 bases; bases with no gene match: 6. From germline, CDR1 is SGHTA and CDR2 FQGNSA. The length of the CDR3 is 14 residues. The CDR3 DNA is TGTGCCAGCAGCGCGGGACAGGGAACGGATACGCAGTATTTT. Its protein product is CASSAGQGTDTQYF.

V and J are TRBV2 and TRBJ1-2; 8 nucleotides agree with TRBD1. This CDR3 contains 13 residues. V was clipped by 7 bases and J by 5 bases; unmatched bases: 6. CDR1 is SNHLY, CDR2 FYNNEI, per germline. This CDR3 is CASTSTGGYGYTF. The CDR3 DNA sequence: TGTGCCAGCACCTCTACAGGGGGGTATGGCTACACCTTC.

The rearrangement links TRBV7-8 to TRBJ2-7, with 7 bases lining up with TRBD2. V trimming: 8 bases; J trimming: 2 bases; junction bases outside the gene matches: 15. CDR1 is SGHVS, CDR2 FQNEAQ, per germline. This CDR3 comprises 16 residues. This CDR3 reads CASSRGGRTLTYEQYF. In DNA, the CDR3 is TGTGCCAGCTCCCGGGGAGGGCGAACCTTAACCTACGAGCAGTACTTC.

The rearrangement links TRBV4-3 to TRBJ1-4; D possibly corresponds to TRBD1 (6 bases). The CDR3 has 18 residues. Trimming left V 0 bases short and J 11 bases short, with 25 bases between. Germline loops: CDR1 LGHNA, CDR2 YSLEER. The CDR3 sequence: CASSQERGKNRVFGKLFF. CDR3 coding DNA: TGCGCCAGCAGCCAAGAAAGAGGGAAGAACAGGGTTTTTGGGAAACTGTTTTTT.

This chain connects TRBV11-3 to TRBJ2-7; D may be TRBD1 or TRBD2 (5 bases each). This CDR3 region has 14 residues. Trimming stripped 4 bases from V and 7 bases from J, with 17 bases between. Germline CDR1 and CDR2: SGHNT and YENEEA. The CDR3 nucleotides read TGTGCCAGCAGCTCCCAATCTATTGAGGGGGAGCAGTACTTC. Translation gives CASSSQSIEGEQYF.